These 5 T cell receptor beta chains were all obtained from the same sample, sequenced in a study of cytomegalovirus exposure and HLA in healthy donors. Produced via immunoSEQ multiplex PCR; TCRdb's table is partial and in-frame only. This table holds roughly 330,000 clones, around 87% found once. Sequencing was carried out using PBMCs. These receptors were taken from a woman younger than 45 in good health and CMV-seropositive.

The table lists this clone with a count of one. The chain carries TRBV28 and TRBJ1-1; maybe TRBD1 (6 bases). Germline CDR1 is MDHEN and CDR2 is SYDVKM. The CDR3 is 14 residues long. The V gene lost 7 bases and the J gene lost 6 bases, with 18 bases spanning the gap. CDR3 sequence reads: CASTVWGLVPEAFF. The CDR3 DNA is TGTGCCAGCACCGTGTGGGGGCTGGTGCCTGAAGCTTTCTTT.

The rearrangement joins TRBV9 to TRBJ1-3; no clear D. Looked up from germline, CDR1 is SGDLS and CDR2 is YYNGEE. The CDR3 length is 16 residues. Trimming cost V 2 bases and J 0 bases, with 12 bases left between them. This chain's CDR3 is CASSVSGVVSGNTIYF. CDR3 nucleotides: TGTGCCAGCAGCGTCTCCGGGGTAGTCTCTGGAAACACCATATATTTT.

The gene calls are TRBV9 and TRBJ2-1; 8 bases are a match to TRBD1. V was clipped by 3 bases and J by 3 bases; unmatched bases: 5. The CDR3 is 15 amino acids. Germline loops: CDR1 SGDLS, CDR2 YYNGEE. DNA of the CDR3: TGTGCCAGCAGCGCCACCGGGACAGGCTACAATGAGCAGTTCTTC. Amino acid sequence: CASSATGTGYNEQFF.

The rearrangement uses TRBV6-1 and TRBJ1-1; 7 nucleotides match TRBD1. The CDR3 consists of 13 residues. The junction had 4 bases not matched to a gene; V was cut back by 4 bases and J by 5 bases. Germline V gene lookup returns CDR1 MNHNS and CDR2 SASEGT. CDR3 nucleotide sequence: TGTGCCAGCAGTGCGGCAGGGGGTACTGAAGCTTTCTTT. It is translated as CASSAAGGTEAFF.

The chain uses TRBV28 and TRBJ2-7, with TRBD2 matching over 13 bases. V trimming: 5 bases; J trimming: 9 bases; junction bases outside the gene matches: 10. CDR1 and CDR2 (germline): MDHEN, SYDVKM. The CDR3 has 15 residues. The CDR3, as DNA: TGTGCCAGCAGTCCGAGGACTAGCGGGAGAGTTTGGCAGTACTTC. Protein product: CASSPRTSGRVWQYF.